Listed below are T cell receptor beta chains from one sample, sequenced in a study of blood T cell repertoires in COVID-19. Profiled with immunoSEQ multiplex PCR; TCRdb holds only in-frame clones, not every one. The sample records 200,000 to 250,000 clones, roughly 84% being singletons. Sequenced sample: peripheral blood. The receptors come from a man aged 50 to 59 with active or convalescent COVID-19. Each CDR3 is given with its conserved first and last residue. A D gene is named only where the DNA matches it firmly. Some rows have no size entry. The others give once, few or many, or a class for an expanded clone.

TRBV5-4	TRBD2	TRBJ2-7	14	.	TGTGCCAGCAGCTCCCGGACTAGTCGCTACGAGCAGTACTTC	CASSSRTSRYEQYF
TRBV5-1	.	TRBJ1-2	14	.	TGCGCCAGCAGCTTGGCCACAGCTAACTATGGCTACACCTTC	CASSLATANYGYTF
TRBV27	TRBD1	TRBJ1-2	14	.	TGTGCCAGCAGTCCTCGCGGCAGGGGGAATGGCTACACCTTC	CASSPRGRGNGYTF
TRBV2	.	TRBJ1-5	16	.	TGTGCCAGCAGTACCTACCCCTGGAGTTTTAATCAGCCCCAGCATTTT	CASSTYPWSFNQPQHF
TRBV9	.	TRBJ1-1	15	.	TGTGCCAGCAGCCCTTTCCAGACCCTCGGGGCTGAAGCTTTCTTT	CASSPFQTLGAEAFF
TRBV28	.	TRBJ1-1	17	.	TGTGCCAGCAGTTTTGTTCAGGGGTACAATGGGGACACTGAAGCTTTCTTT	CASSFVQGYNGDTEAFF
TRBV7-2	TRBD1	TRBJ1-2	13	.	TGTGCCAGCAGCGGACAGGGAGGAGGGAGCTACACCTTC	CASSGQGGGSYTF
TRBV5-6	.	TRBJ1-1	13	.	TGTGCCAGCAGCTTAGGACCGGCGGGTGAAGCTTTCTTT	CASSLGPAGEAFF
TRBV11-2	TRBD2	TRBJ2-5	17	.	TGTGCCAGCAGCTCCGGGACTAGCGGGAGGGCCCGAGAGACCCAGTACTTC	CASSSGTSGRARETQYF
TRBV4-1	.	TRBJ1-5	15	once	TGCGCCAGCGGCCGCCCGGGGTCAAGCAATCAGCCCCAGCATTTT	CASGRPGSSNQPQHF
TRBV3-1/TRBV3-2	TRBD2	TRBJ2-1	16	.	TGTGCCAGCAGCCCGGGACTAGCGGGAGGGCCGGTAGGTCAGTTCTTC	CASSPGLAGGPVGQFF
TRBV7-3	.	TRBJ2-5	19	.	TGTGCCAGCACCAAGAACCGACGGTGGAGGGGGCGAAACCAAGAGACCCAGTACTTC	CASTKNRRWRGRNQETQYF
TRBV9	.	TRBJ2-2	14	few	TGTGCCAGCAGCGTTACGCGGGGAACCGGGGAGCTGTTTTTT	CASSVTRGTGELFF
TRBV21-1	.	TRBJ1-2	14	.	TGTGCCAGCAGCAAGGGGAGGGTGACCTATGGCTACACCTTC	CASSKGRVTYGYTF
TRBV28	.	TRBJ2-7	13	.	TGTGCCAGCAGTTCGGGAGTCGCCTACGAGCAGTACTTC	CASSSGVAYEQYF
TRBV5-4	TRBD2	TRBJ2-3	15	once	TGTGCCAGCAGGCCTCTGACTAGCAGTACAGATACGCAGTATTTT	CASRPLTSSTDTQYF
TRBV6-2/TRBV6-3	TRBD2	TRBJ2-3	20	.	TGTGCCAGCAGTTACCCCTCCAGTGGGACTAGCGGGGGGACCACAGATACGCAGTATTTT	CASSYPSSGTSGGTTDTQYF
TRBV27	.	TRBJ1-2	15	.	TGTGCCAGCAGTTTCATGAGGGGGGGGAACTATGGCTACACCTTC	CASSFMRGGNYGYTF